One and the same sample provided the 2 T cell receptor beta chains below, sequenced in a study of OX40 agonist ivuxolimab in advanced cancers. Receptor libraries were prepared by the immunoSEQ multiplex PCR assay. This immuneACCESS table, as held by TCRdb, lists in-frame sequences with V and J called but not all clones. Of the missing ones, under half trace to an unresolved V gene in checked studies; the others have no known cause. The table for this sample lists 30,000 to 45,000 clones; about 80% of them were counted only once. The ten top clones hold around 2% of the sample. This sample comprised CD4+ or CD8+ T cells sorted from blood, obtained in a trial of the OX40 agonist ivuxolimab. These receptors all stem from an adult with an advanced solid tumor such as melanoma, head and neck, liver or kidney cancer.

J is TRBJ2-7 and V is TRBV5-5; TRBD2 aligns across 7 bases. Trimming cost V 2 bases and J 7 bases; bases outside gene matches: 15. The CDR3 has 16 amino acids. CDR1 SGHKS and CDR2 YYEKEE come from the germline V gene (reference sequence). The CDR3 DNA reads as TGTGCCAGCAGCTTTCAGCCGGGACCTGGGAGGGGTGAGCAGTACTTC. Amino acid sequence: CASSFQPGPGRGEQYF.

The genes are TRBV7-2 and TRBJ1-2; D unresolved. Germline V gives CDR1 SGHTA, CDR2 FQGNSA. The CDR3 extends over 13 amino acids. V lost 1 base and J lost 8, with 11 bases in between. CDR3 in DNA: TGTGCCAGCAGCTTAGTGCGGTTGCAGGGCTACACCTTC. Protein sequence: CASSLVRLQGYTF.